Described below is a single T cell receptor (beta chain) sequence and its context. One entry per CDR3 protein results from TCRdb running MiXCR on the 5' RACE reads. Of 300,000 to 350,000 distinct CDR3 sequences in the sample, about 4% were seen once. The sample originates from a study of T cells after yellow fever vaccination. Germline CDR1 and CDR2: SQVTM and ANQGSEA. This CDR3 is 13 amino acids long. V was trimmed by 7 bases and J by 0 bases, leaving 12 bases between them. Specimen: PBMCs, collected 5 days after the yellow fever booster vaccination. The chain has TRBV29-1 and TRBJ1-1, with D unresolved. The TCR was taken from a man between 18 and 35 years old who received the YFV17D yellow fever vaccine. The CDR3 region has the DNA TGCAGCGCCGCGACACTCATGAACACTGAAGCTTTCTTT. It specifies CSAATLMNTEAFF.